Following are 7 T cell receptor beta chains from one sample sequenced in a study of blood T cell repertoires in COVID-19. Libraries were prepared by immunoSEQ multiplex PCR; TCRdb keeps only in-frame clonotypes and omits some of them. This sample carries 88,000 or so clones, approximately 86% of them seen once, and the ten largest clones take less than 9%. Sequencing was carried out using peripheral blood. These receptors all come from a man aged 55 to 70 with acute or convalescent COVID-19.

In this sample, this clone turned up a few times. V usage is TRBV29-1 and J usage is TRBJ2-7; weak D call: TRBD2 (5 bases). Trimming left V 6 bases short and J 0 bases short, with 15 bases between. This CDR3 is built from 14 residues. CDR1 is SQVTM, CDR2 ANQGSEA, per germline. The CDR3 region is CSVGSTGSSYEQYF. The CDR3 DNA reads as TGCAGCGTAGGATCGACGGGGAGCTCCTACGAGCAGTACTTC.

J is TRBJ2-1 and V is TRBV27, with D possibly TRBD1 on 6 matching bases. The germline V and J ends were trimmed by 5 bases and 6 bases, with 14 bases remaining between them. Germline V gene data show CDR1 as MNHEY and CDR2 as SMNVEV (reference sequence). This CDR3 spans 14 amino acids. CDR3: CASSPGTWGNEQFF. CDR3 nucleotide sequence: TGTGCCAGCAGTCCGGGGACATGGGGCAATGAGCAGTTCTTC.

The J gene is TRBJ1-2, the V gene TRBV7-9; D is unresolved. There are 14 residues in the CDR3. V dropped 1 base and J dropped 0 bases, with 6 bases sitting between them. CDR1 is SEHNR and CDR2 is FQNEAQ in the germline V gene (reference sequence). Here the CDR3 DNA reads TGTGCCAGCAGCTTAGAGACACCTAACTATGGCTACACCTTC. As protein: CASSLETPNYGYTF. Complete variable domain (other parts from reference TRBV7-9 and TRBJ1-2): DTGVSQNPRHKITKRGQNVTFRCDPISEHNRLYWYRQTLGQGPEFLTYFQNEAQLEKSRLLSDRFSAERPKGSFSTLEIQRTEQGDSAMYLCASSLETPNYGYTFGSGTRLTVV.

V is TRBV7-9 and J is TRBJ1-5; D might be TRBD1 (5 bases). CDR1 and CDR2 from the germline V gene are SEHNR and FQNEAQ (reference sequence). This CDR3 comprises 15 residues. The V end lost 6 bases, the J end lost 6 bases, and 18 bases lay between the germline ends. CDR3 nucleotides: TGTGCCAGCAGTTCCTCAGGGACTGCAATTCAGCCCCAGCATTTT. This codes for CASSSSGTAIQPQHF.

This CDR3 reads CAWTSQTGYNEKLFF. CDR3 in DNA: TGTGCCTGGACCTCCCAGACAGGGTATAATGAAAAACTGTTTTTT. The chain combines TRBV30 with TRBJ1-4; TRBD1 agrees at 7 bases. Losses at the gene ends were 4 bases for V and 4 bases for J; bases not matched to a gene: 9. In germline, CDR1 is GTSNPN, CDR2 SVGIG (reference sequence). The CDR3 runs to 15 residues.

The chain joins TRBV5-1 to TRBJ1-1; possible D gene TRBD1, 5 bases. Trimming removed 4 bases from V and 1 base from J, with 11 bases in between. Germline CDR1 reads SGHRS; CDR2 reads YFSETQ. This CDR3 has 14 residues. The CDR3 region has the DNA TGCGCCAGCAGCAGGGACTCATGGAACACTGAAGCTTTCTTT. It specifies CASSRDSWNTEAFF.

The gene calls are TRBV10-3 and TRBJ2-1, with 12 bases lining up with TRBD1. CDR1 and CDR2 from the germline V gene are ENHRY and SYGVKD. The CDR3 has 16 residues. The V gene end was trimmed by 3 bases and the J gene end by 8 bases; junction bases not matched to a gene: 8. The chain's CDR3 is CAISDSGTGGLDEQFF. In DNA, the CDR3 is TGTGCCATCAGTGATTCCGGGACAGGGGGCCTCGATGAGCAGTTCTTC.